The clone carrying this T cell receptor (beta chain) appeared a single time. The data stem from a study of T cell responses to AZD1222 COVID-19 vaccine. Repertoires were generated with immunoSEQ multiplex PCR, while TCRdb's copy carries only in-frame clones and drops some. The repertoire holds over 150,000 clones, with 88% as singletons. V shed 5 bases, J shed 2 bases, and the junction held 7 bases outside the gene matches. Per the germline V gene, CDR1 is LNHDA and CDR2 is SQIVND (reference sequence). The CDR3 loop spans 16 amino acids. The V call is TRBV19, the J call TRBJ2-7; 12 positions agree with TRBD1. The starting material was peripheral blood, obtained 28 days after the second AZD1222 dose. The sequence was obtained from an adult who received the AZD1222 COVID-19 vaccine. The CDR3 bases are TGTGCCAGTAGTCCGACCGGGACAGGGGGCGCCTACGAGCAGTACTTC. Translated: CASSPTGTGGAYEQYF. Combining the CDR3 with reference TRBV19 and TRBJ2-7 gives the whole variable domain DGGITQSPKYLFRKEGQNVTLSCEQNLNHDAMYWYRQDPGQGLRLIYYSQIVNDFQKGDIAEGYSVSREKKESFPLTVTSAQKNPTAFYLCASSPTGTGGAYEQYFGPGTRLTVT.